Each of the 15 T cell receptor beta chains below was sequenced from the same sample in a study of shared clonotypes between healthy human individuals. Generated by immunoSEQ multiplex PCR, the TCRdb table keeps only in-frame clones and is missing some. The table lists around 600,000 clones, roughly 97% of them singletons. The sample taken for sequencing was naive CD4+ T cells sorted from blood. The sample's subset: CD45RA+ positively selected. These receptors were obtained from a woman between 25 and 40 years old in good health.

The gene calls are TRBV29-1 and TRBJ1-5; D is ambiguous. Germline V gene sequence: CDR1 SQVTM, CDR2 ANQGSEA. V was pared by 0 bases and J by 1 base, with 1 base between. The CDR3 is made up of 12 amino acids. The DNA of the CDR3 is TGCAGCGTTGAAGACAGCAATCAGCCCCAGCATTTT. Residues: CSVEDSNQPQHF.

This chain links TRBV7-2 with TRBJ2-7, with D possibly being TRBD2 (6 bases). The V gene's germline CDR1 is SGHTA and CDR2 FQGNSA. This CDR3 is 15 amino acids long. V was trimmed by 1 base and J by 3 bases, leaving 13 bases between them. The CDR3 sequence: CASSLVVGGRYEQYF. CDR3 DNA sequence: TGTGCCAGCAGCTTAGTGGTGGGGGGACGCTACGAGCAGTACTTC.

The chain recombines TRBV6-6 with TRBJ2-5; 7 bases fit TRBD1. The germline CDR1 and CDR2 sequences are MNHNY and SVGAGI (reference sequence). The CDR3 spans 13 residues. V gave up 5 bases and J gave up 2 bases; unmatched junction bases: 2. As DNA, the CDR3 is TGTGCCAGCAGTGGACAGGTACAAGAGACCCAGTACTTC. This translates into CASSGQVQETQYF.

The chain employs TRBV5-1 and TRBJ2-3, with 8 bases matching TRBD1. Looked up from germline, CDR1 is SGHRS and CDR2 is YFSETQ. V was clipped by 1 base and J by 3 bases; unmatched bases: 4. The CDR3 is made up of 15 amino acids. The CDR3 reads CASSLWDRLTDTQYF. Written as DNA, the CDR3 is TGCGCCAGCAGCTTGTGGGACAGGCTAACAGATACGCAGTATTTT.

The chain couples TRBV28 to TRBJ2-1; tentatively, D is TRBD1 or TRBD2 (6 bases each). Germline lookup yields CDR1 MDHEN and CDR2 SYDVKM. The CDR3 is 15 amino acids. V dropped 8 bases and J dropped 4 bases, with 18 bases sitting between them. The DNA for the CDR3 is TGTGCCAGCTCAGGGGCGGGGAATCCTTACAATGAGCAGTTCTTC. Its protein is CASSGAGNPYNEQFF.

The chain couples TRBV27 to TRBJ1-5; the match to TRBD1 covers 12 bases. The length of the CDR3 is 14 residues. The J segment lost 6 bases and the V segment lost 6 bases, leaving 3 bases of the junction unmatched. Germline V gene lookup returns CDR1 MNHEY and CDR2 SMNVEV (reference sequence). CDR3 loop: CASRGQGAGQPQHF. The DNA for the CDR3 is TGTGCCAGCAGGGGACAGGGGGCCGGTCAGCCCCAGCATTTT.

CDR3 loop: CASSSRTGLNTEAFF. In DNA, the CDR3 is TGTGCCAGCAGCTCCCGGACAGGTTTGAACACTGAAGCTTTCTTT. V gene TRBV11-2 combines with J gene TRBJ1-1; the match to TRBD1 covers 7 bases. V shed 4 bases, J shed 0 bases, and the junction held 5 bases outside the gene matches. Per germline, CDR1 SGHAT and CDR2 FQNNGV. The CDR3 totals 15 residues.

The chain combines TRBV5-1 with TRBJ2-5; 7 nucleotides align to TRBD1. The closer fit of TRBJ2-7 to the DNA end suggests the J call may be wrong. The CDR3 extends over 14 amino acids. Germline-derived CDR1 and CDR2 are SGHRS and YFSETQ. The CDR3 loop reads CASRRQGGVDEQYF. The CDR3 DNA sequence: TGCGCCAGCCGGCGACAGGGTGGGGTTGACGAGCAGTACTTC.

J is TRBJ2-2 and V is TRBV21-1; the D call in the table, TRBD1, was not verified against the DNA. TRBV21-1 is shown as a pseudogene. CDR3 length: 16 residues. CDR3 in DNA: TGTGCCAGCAGCAAAGACGCGCAGGGGGCCACCGGGGAGCTGTTTTTT. It yields the protein CASSKDAQGATGELFF.

The chain is built from TRBV6-5 and TRBJ1-5, with unresolved D. The CDR3 has 14 residues. Germline V CDR1 and CDR2: MNHEY, SVGAGI. V was pared by 5 bases and J by 4 bases, with 12 bases between. The CDR3 region is CASSPGRTNQPQHF. The DNA of the CDR3 is TGTGCCAGCAGTCCCGGGAGGACTAATCAGCCCCAGCATTTT.

The genes are TRBV5-6 and TRBJ2-5; D is unresolved. Germline V gene lookup returns CDR1 SGHDT and CDR2 YYEEEE. The CDR3 has 15 amino acids. The V end was cut by 4 bases, the J end by 1 base, with 14 bases between. The DNA for the CDR3 is TGTGCCAGCAGCCAACGCTCAAGGTTCCAAGAGACCCAGTACTTC. Encoded protein: CASSQRSRFQETQYF.

This chain uses TRBV21-1 with TRBJ1-2. TRBV21-1 is flagged as a pseudogene. CDR3 length equals 14 residues. CDR3 sequence reads: CASSSSGTVGGYTF. CDR3 bases: TGTGCCAGCAGCAGCAGCGGGACAGTGGGCGGCTACACCTTC.

The V gene is TRBV28, the J gene TRBJ1-5; D unresolved. The CDR3 contains 15 residues. Germline V gene sequence: CDR1 MDHEN, CDR2 SYDVKM. Deletions cut 5 bases from V and 0 bases from J, with 11 bases between. The CDR3 DNA is TGTGCCAGCAGTCGGGGAGGTATTAGCAATCAGCCCCAGCATTTT. It codes for CASSRGGISNQPQHF. The whole variable domain, filled in from reference TRBV28 and TRBJ1-5, reads DVKVTQSSRYLVKRTGEKVFLECVQDMDHENMFWYRQDPGLGLRLIYFSYDVKMKEKGDIPEGYSVSREKKERFSLILESASTNQTSMYLCASSRGGISNQPQHFGDGTRLSIL.

The chain is built from TRBV9 and TRBJ1-1; 7 bases match TRBD1. The CDR3 runs to 16 residues. Germline trimming cut 4 bases from V and 3 bases from J; bases unmatched to any gene: 12. CDR1 SGDLS and CDR2 YYNGEE come from the germline V gene. Here the CDR3 reads CASSTADPGGDTEAFF. Written as DNA, the CDR3 is TGTGCCAGCAGCACCGCGGACCCAGGGGGTGACACTGAAGCTTTCTTT. The variable domain in full, with the rest retrieved from reference TRBV9 and TRBJ1-1, is DSGVTQTPKHLITATGQRVTLRCSPRSGDLSVYWYQQSLDQGLQFLIQYYNGEERAKGNILERFSAQQFPDLHSELNLSSLELGDSALYFCASSTADPGGDTEAFFGQGTRLTVV.

CDR3 bases: TGTGCCAGCAGCCCGACTAGCGGTAAAGAGACCCAGTACTTC. Translating it yields CASSPTSGKETQYF. The chain recombines TRBV9 with TRBJ2-5, with TRBD2 matching over 9 bases. Germline V gene sequence: CDR1 SGDLS, CDR2 YYNGEE. This CDR3 has 14 amino acids. Trimming cost V 4 bases and J 3 bases; bases outside gene matches: 4.